This T cell receptor beta chain is from a study of blood T cell repertoires in COVID-19. Turning to the study itself: COVID-19 samples from acute and convalescent phases originated in the United States, Italy and Spain. PBMCs, B-cell-depleted T cells, or T cells were the source of the cDNA or gDNA that made up the material.

This clone was seen a few times. As processed by the authors: Amplification from reference gene primers served as the basis for estimated nucleated cell counts. Data came from immunoSEQ multiplex PCR; TCRdb stores just in-frame clones and leaves some out. Clone size and the V and J calls come from that table; the DNA yielded D and trimming. Counted here are 50,000 or so clones, approximately 80% occurring once; the ten biggest clones make up roughly three fifths. From germline, CDR1 is SGHRS and CDR2 YFSETQ. The CDR3 has 13 residues. With 5 bases clipped from V and 3 bases from J, the junction kept 4 bases outside the gene matches.

The material sequenced was peripheral blood. The sequence came from a man between 65 and 85 years old with acute or convalescent COVID-19. This rearrangement joins TRBV5-1 to TRBJ1-2, with 7 bases fitting TRBD1. CDR3 sequence: CASRAGTDYGYTF. The CDR3, as DNA: TGCGCCAGCAGGGCTGGGACAGACTATGGCTACACCTTC.